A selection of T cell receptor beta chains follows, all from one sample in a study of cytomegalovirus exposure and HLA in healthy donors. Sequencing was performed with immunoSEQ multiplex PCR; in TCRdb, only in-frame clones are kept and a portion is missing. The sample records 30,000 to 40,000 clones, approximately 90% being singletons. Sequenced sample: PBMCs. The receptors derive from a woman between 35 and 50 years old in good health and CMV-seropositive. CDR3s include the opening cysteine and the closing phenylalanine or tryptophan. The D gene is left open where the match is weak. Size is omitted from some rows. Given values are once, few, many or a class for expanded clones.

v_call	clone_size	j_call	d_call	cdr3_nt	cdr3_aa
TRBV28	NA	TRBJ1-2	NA	TGTGCCAGCACCGCGATAGGGGGGGTAGCCTATGGCTACACCTTC	CASTAIGGVAYGYTF
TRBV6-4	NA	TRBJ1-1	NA	TGTGCCAGCAGTGACTCTGGGCAGGGGAACACTGAAGCTTTCTTT	CASSDSGQGNTEAFF
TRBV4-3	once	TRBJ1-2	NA	TGCGCCAGCAGCCCCCGGGCCGGGGGAGAAGGGGGCTACACCTTC	CASSPRAGGEGGYTF
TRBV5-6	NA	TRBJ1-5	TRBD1	TGTGCCAGCAGCTTGGCCGGGACAGCTCAGCCCCAGCATTTT	CASSLAGTAQPQHF
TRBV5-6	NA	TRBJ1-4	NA	TGTGCCAGCAGCTTCGGTCCCGGGGATGAAAAACTGTTTTTT	CASSFGPGDEKLFF
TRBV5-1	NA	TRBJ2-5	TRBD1	TGCGCCAGCAGCTTAACCCCGGGACAGGGGCTCCAAGAGACCCAGTACTTC	CASSLTPGQGLQETQYF
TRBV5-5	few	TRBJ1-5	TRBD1	TGTGCCAGCAGCTTGTCGAGGGGGCGAGATCAGCCCCAGCATTTT	CASSLSRGRDQPQHF
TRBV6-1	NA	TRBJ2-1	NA	TGTGCCAGCGATGGGGGGGGCGTAGGTGGCAATGAGCAGTTCTTC	CASDGGGVGGNEQFF
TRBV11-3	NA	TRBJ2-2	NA	TGTGCCAGCAGCCGTTCTGACAGATACGCCGGGGAGCTGTTTTTT	CASSRSDRYAGELFF
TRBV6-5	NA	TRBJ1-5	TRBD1	TGTGCCAGCAGTCCCAGGACAGGGGCGGGACAGCCCCAGCATTTT	CASSPRTGAGQPQHF
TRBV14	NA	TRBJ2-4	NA	TGTGCCAGCAGCCATAGCGGACTAGCCAAAAACATTCAGTACTTC	CASSHSGLAKNIQYF
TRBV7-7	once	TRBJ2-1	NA	TGTGCCAGCAGCTTAGCCCCCCAGGAAGGGCAGTTCTTC	CASSLAPQEGQFF
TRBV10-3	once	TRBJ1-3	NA	TGTGCCATCAAAGGCGGCGACACCATATATTTT	CAIKGGDTIYF
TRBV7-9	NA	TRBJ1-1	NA	TGTTCCAGCAGCTTTACAGGTTTCACTGAAGCTTTCTTT	CSSSFTGFTEAFF
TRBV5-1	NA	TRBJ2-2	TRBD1	TGCGCCAGCAGCTTGGCCGCGACAGGGGGCTCCGGGGAGCTGTTTTTT	CASSLAATGGSGELFF
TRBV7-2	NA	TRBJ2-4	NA	TGTGCCAGCAGCTTAGAGGCGGGACTAGCCAAAAACATTCAGTACTTC	CASSLEAGLAKNIQYF
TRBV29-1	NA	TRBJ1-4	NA	TGCAGCGTCACAGGGCAAACTAATGAAAAACTGTTTTTT	CSVTGQTNEKLFF
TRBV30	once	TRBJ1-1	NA	TGTGCCTGGAGTTTTAACAGGAACACTGAAGCTTTCTTT	CAWSFNRNTEAFF
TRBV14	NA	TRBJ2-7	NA	TGTGCCAGCAGCAACCGGGCCCACCGGAGGAGGGACGAGCAGTACTTC	CASSNRAHRRRDEQYF
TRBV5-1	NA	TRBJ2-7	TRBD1	TGCGCCAGCGGCCCGGGACAGGGGACCTACGAGCAGTACTTC	CASGPGQGTYEQYF
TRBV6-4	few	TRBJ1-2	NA	TGTGCCAGCAGTGCCCCCGGCAGGGGTAGCTATGGCTACACCTTC	CASSAPGRGSYGYTF
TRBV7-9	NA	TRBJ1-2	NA	TGTTCCAGCAGCTTTACAGGGTCCGGCTACACCTTC	CSSSFTGSGYTF
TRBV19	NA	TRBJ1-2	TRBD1	TGTGCCAGTAGTACACACGAAACGGGACAGACCGGCTATGGCTACACCTTC	CASSTHETGQTGYGYTF
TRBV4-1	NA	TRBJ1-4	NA	TGCGCCAGCAGCCAAGTTCTCTCTGAAAAACTGTTTTTT	CASSQVLSEKLFF
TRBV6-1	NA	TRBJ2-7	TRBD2	TGTGCCAGCAGTGAATTGGCGGGGGGTATGTCCGAGCAGTACTTC	CASSELAGGMSEQYF
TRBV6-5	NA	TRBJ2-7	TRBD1	TGTGCCAGCAGTTACTACGGGACAGGCTCCTACGAGCAGTACTTC	CASSYYGTGSYEQYF
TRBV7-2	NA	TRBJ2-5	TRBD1	TGTGCCAGCAGCCAGAGACAGGGGGGGGACGAGACCCAGTACTTC	CASSQRQGGDETQYF
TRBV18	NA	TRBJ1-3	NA	TGTGCCAGCTCACCATTTGGAGCGGACACCATATATTTT	CASSPFGADTIYF
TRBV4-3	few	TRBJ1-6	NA	TGCGCCAGCAGCCCTACACTGGCGGGGTCACCCCTCCACTTT	CASSPTLAGSPLHF
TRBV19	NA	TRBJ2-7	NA	TGTGCCAGTAGTGACGCGGATAAACCGACCTACGAGCAGTACTTC	CASSDADKPTYEQYF
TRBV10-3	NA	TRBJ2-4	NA	TGTGCCACCGAACGACCGGGCAAAAACATTCAGTACTTC	CATERPGKNIQYF
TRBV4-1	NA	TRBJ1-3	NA	TGCGCCAGCAGCCGGCCGGGGGATCACTCTGGAAACACCATATATTTT	CASSRPGDHSGNTIYF
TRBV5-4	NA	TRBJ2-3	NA	TGTGCCAGCAGCTTGAGGGGTAGCACAGATACGCAGTATTTT	CASSLRGSTDTQYF
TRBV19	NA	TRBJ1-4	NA	TGTGCCAGTAGTGCCTGGGGGGGAGGAGATGAAAAACTGTTTTTT	CASSAWGGGDEKLFF
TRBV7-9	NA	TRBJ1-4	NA	TGTGCCAGCAGCTTATCCGGAGGTGAAAAACTGTTTTTT	CASSLSGGEKLFF
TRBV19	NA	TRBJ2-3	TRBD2	TGTGCCAGCAGGACTAGCGGAAGAAAAAATACGCAGTATTTT	CASRTSGRKNTQYF
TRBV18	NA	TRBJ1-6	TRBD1	TGTGCCAGCTCACCACAACAGGGGGACGGTTCACCCCTCCACTTT	CASSPQQGDGSPLHF
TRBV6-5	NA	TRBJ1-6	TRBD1	TGTGCCAGCAGTTACCTGACAGGGCGGACGAATTCACCCCTCCACTTT	CASSYLTGRTNSPLHF
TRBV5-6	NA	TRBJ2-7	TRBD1	TGTGCCAGCAGCTTGGGACAGGGGGCAAACGAGCAGTACTTC	CASSLGQGANEQYF
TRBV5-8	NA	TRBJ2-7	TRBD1	TGTGCCAGCAGCTTATGGGACAGTCGCTCCTACGAGCAGTACTTC	CASSLWDSRSYEQYF
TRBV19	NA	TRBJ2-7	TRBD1	TGTGCCAGTAGTATTCCGGGACAGGGGGCCTACGAGCAGTACTTC	CASSIPGQGAYEQYF
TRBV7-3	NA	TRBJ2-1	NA	TGTGCCAGCAGCTTTCCGGGGTTCCACAATGAGCAGTTCTTC	CASSFPGFHNEQFF
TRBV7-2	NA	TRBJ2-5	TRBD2	TGTGCCAGCAGCTTAAGTAGCGGGGGGTACCAAGAGACCCAGTACTTC	CASSLSSGGYQETQYF
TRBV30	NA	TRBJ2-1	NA	TGTGCCTGGGAGTATTACAATGAGCAGTTCTTC	CAWEYYNEQFF
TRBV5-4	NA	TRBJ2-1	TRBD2	TGTGCCAGCAGCGCTAGCGGGGAAAACAATGAGCAGTTCTTC	CASSASGENNEQFF
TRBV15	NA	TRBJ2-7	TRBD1	TGTGCCACCAGCAGGGACAGGGGGCCCTACGAGCAGTACTTC	CATSRDRGPYEQYF
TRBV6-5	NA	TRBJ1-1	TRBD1	TGTGCCAGCAGTTCCCCGGGACAGGGGGCTTTGACTGAAGCTTTCTTT	CASSSPGQGALTEAFF
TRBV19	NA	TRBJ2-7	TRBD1	TGTGCCAGCCCCCCGGGACAGGCGATCTACGAGCAGTACTTC	CASPPGQAIYEQYF
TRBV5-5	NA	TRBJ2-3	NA	TGTGCCAGCAGCTTTACAGACACCTACCCAGATACGCAGTATTTT	CASSFTDTYPDTQYF
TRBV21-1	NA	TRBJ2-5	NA	TGTGCCAGCACCCCAAATCCGGGACAGGTCTATACATTCCAAGAGACCCAGTACTTC	CASTPNPGQVYTFQETQYF
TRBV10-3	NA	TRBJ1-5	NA	TGTGCCATCAAGGGGGACGGAGCCAATCAGCCCCAGCATTTT	CAIKGDGANQPQHF
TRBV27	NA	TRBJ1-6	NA	TGTGCCAGCAGCTTAATGGACACCAATAATTCACCCCTCCACTTT	CASSLMDTNNSPLHF
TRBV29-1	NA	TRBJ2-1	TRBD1	TGCAGCGGCGTGGGACAGGGATACAATGAGCAGTTCTTC	CSGVGQGYNEQFF
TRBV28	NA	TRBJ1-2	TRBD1	TGTGCCAGCATGGCGGGACAGACATATGGCTACACCTTC	CASMAGQTYGYTF
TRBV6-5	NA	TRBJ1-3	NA	TGTGCCAGCAGTTACGGGGCAGCCTCTGGAAACACCATATATTTT	CASSYGAASGNTIYF
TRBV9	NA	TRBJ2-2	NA	TGTGCCAGCAGCGTACTGGAGCTGGGGGGCACCGGGGAGCTGTTTTTT	CASSVLELGGTGELFF
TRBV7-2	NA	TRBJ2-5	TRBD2	TGTGCCAGCAGCTTAGTAGCCGGGGGGAGAGAGACCCAGTACTTC	CASSLVAGGRETQYF
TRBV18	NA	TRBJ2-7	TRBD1	TGTGCCAGCTCACTCCGGGACAGGGGTTACGAGCAGTACTTC	CASSLRDRGYEQYF
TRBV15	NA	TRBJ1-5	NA	TGTGCCACCAGCAGAGATCGGAGTCAGCCCCAGCATTTT	CATSRDRSQPQHF
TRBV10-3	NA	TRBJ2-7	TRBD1	TGTGCCATCAGTGAGTCGACAGGGGACACCCGACGCGGGTACTTC	CAISESTGDTRRGYF